The 14 T cell receptor beta chains given below trace back to one sample, sequenced in a study of identical twins. TCRdb independently ran MiXCR on the 5' RACE reads; one entry per CDR3 protein. The sample carries 700,000 to 950,000 distinct CDR3 sequences, 10% to 15% recorded once. The sample was also reused in another study, on yellow fever vaccine responses in identical twins.

Sequencing was done on a sample of PBMCs. The receptors come from a woman under 30 in good health.

The gene calls are TRBV3-1 and TRBJ1-2; 8 nucleotides match TRBD1. V lost 4 bases, J lost 4 bases, and 11 bases stayed unmatched. This CDR3 comprises 16 residues. In germline, CDR1 is LGHDT, CDR2 YNNKEL (reference sequence). The CDR3 loop is CASSRKQGGSRYGYTF. CDR3 DNA: TGTGCCAGCAGCCGGAAACAGGGGGGTTCCCGCTATGGCTACACCTTC.

The chain employs TRBV5-1 and TRBJ1-1; D is possibly TRBD1 (6 bases). CDR1 is SGHRS, CDR2 YFSETQ, per germline. The germline V and J ends were trimmed by 4 bases and 3 bases, with 16 bases remaining between them. The CDR3 totals 15 residues. CDR3 sequence (DNA): TGCGCCAGCAGCCTTCTTGGACAGCAACACACTGAAGCTTTCTTT. Protein sequence: CASSLLGQQHTEAFF.

A few counts support this clonotype. This rearrangement joins TRBV15 to TRBJ2-7; the D is unclear. The V gene's germline CDR1 is LNHNV and CDR2 YYDKDF (reference sequence). This CDR3 comprises 14 residues. V dropped 0 bases and J dropped 4 bases, with 10 bases sitting between them. The CDR3, as DNA: TGTGCCACCAGCAGAGATCAGTCCTTGTACGAGCAGTACGTC. It specifies CATSRDQSLYEQYV.

The rearrangement joins TRBV11-2 to TRBJ2-7, with D tentatively TRBD1 (5 bases). Trimming left V 5 bases short and J 6 bases short, with 11 bases between. Germline V gene data show CDR1 as SGHAT and CDR2 as FQNNGV. This CDR3 region has 12 residues. In DNA form, the CDR3 reads TGTGCCAGCAGCAACCAGGGTGGCGAGCAGTACTTC. Amino acids: CASSNQGGEQYF.

This clonotype has a handful of counts. The chain combines TRBV28 with TRBJ2-7; D ambiguous. CDR3 length: 13 residues. The germline CDR1 and CDR2 sequences are MDHEN and SYDVKM. V was pared by 3 bases and J by 3 bases, with 9 bases between. CDR3 sequence: CASSLGKLYEQYF. CDR3 DNA sequence: TGTGCCAGCAGTTTGGGCAAGCTCTACGAGCAGTACTTC.

The chain has TRBV7-8 and TRBJ1-4; 8 bases are shared with TRBD1. This CDR3 has 15 residues. The V and J ends lost 5 bases and 5 bases, in that order; junction bases with no gene match: 7. From germline, CDR1 is SGHVS and CDR2 FQNEAQ. CDR3 loop: CASSPGQGHNEKLFF. The CDR3 bases are TGTGCCAGCAGCCCCGGACAGGGCCACAATGAAAAACTGTTTTTT.

This clonotype was picked up a small number of times. This chain uses TRBV9 with TRBJ2-1; 10 bases are shared with TRBD2. The CDR3 spans 15 residues. CDR1 and CDR2 from the germline V gene are SGDLS and YYNGEE. With 3 bases clipped from V and 8 bases from J, the junction kept 8 bases outside the gene matches. CDR3: CASSGTSGNSYEQFF. The CDR3 coding sequence is TGTGCCAGCAGCGGTACTAGCGGGAACTCGTATGAGCAGTTCTTC. Combining the CDR3 with reference TRBV9 and TRBJ2-1 gives the whole variable domain DSGVTQTPKHLITATGQRVTLRCSPRSGDLSVYWYQQSLDQGLQFLIQYYNGEERAKGNILERFSAQQFPDLHSELNLSSLELGDSALYFCASSGTSGNSYEQFFGPGTRLTVL.

The chain joins TRBV27 to TRBJ1-6; no clear D. Germline values: CDR1 MNHEY, CDR2 SMNVEV (reference sequence). V was cut by 1 base and J by 11 bases, with 12 bases left in between. The CDR3 consists of 14 residues. CDR3 sequence: CASSLWIRGPPLHF. CDR3 nucleotide sequence: TGTGCCAGCAGTTTATGGATCCGGGGTCCACCCCTCCACTTT.

The V gene is TRBV6-5, the J gene TRBJ2-5, with D possibly TRBD2 on 6 matching bases. From germline, CDR1 is MNHEY and CDR2 SVGAGI. The CDR3 extends over 16 amino acids. V was pared by 2 bases and J by 1 base, with 14 bases between. This CDR3 is CASSYGLAEAQETQYF. The CDR3 DNA reads as TGTGCCAGCAGTTACGGGTTAGCGGAGGCCCAAGAGACCCAGTACTTC.

The gene calls are TRBV28 and TRBJ2-7, with TRBD1 matching over 10 bases. The germline V gene encodes CDR1 MDHEN and CDR2 SYDVKM. This CDR3 contains 14 residues. The J segment lost 3 bases and the V segment lost 8 bases, leaving 7 bases of the junction unmatched. The CDR3 spells CASGVRDRGYEQYF. The CDR3 DNA sequence: TGTGCCAGCGGGGTCCGGGACAGGGGCTACGAGCAGTACTTC.

J is TRBJ1-2 and V is TRBV3-1; 9 nucleotides match TRBD1. The CDR3 covers 15 residues. From germline, CDR1 is LGHDT and CDR2 YNNKEL (reference sequence). V was pared by 4 bases and J by 4 bases, with 7 bases of the junction left unmatched. The CDR3 bases are TGTGCCAGCAGCCCCCGGGACAGGGACTTCTATGGCTACACCTTC. It specifies CASSPRDRDFYGYTF.

Many counts were recorded for this clonotype. The gene calls are TRBV12-3 or TRBV12-4 and TRBJ2-7, with TRBD2 matching 9 bases. The CDR3 sequence is 14 residues long. J was trimmed by 0 bases and V by 6 bases; bases with no gene match: 3. Here the CDR3 reads CASRAGGTSYEQYF. The CDR3 region has the DNA TGTGCCAGCAGGGCGGGGGGGACCTCCTACGAGCAGTACTTC.

CDR3 nucleotides: TGTGCCAGCAGCCAAGTTCTAGCGGGAGGGAACAATGAGCAGTTCTTC. As protein: CASSQVLAGGNNEQFF. The chain links TRBV3-1 to TRBJ2-1; 12 bases map to TRBD2. Germline V gene sequence: CDR1 LGHDT, CDR2 YNNKEL (reference sequence). The CDR3 contains 16 residues. V gave up 1 base and J gave up 5 bases; unmatched junction bases: 3.

This clonotype was detected only a few times. J is TRBJ1-1 and V is TRBV7-9; no clear D. V was pared by 0 bases and J by 6 bases, with 8 bases between. Germline V gives CDR1 SEHNR, CDR2 FQNEAQ (reference sequence). CDR3 length: 13 residues. CDR3 sequence reads: CASSLAITAEAFF. The CDR3 DNA sequence: TGTGCCAGCAGCTTAGCGATTACAGCTGAAGCTTTCTTT.